The 6 T cell receptor beta chains listed next were all sequenced from one sample in a study of cytomegalovirus exposure and HLA in healthy donors. The table came from immunoSEQ multiplex PCR; TCRdb's copy has only in-frame clones and leaves some out. This table holds some 140,000 clones, roughly 86% found once. Specimen: PBMCs. All receptors come from a woman aged 30 to 39 in good health and CMV-seronegative.

The chain recombines TRBV5-4 with TRBJ1-2, with TRBD1 identical over 7 bases. V lost 5 bases, J lost 5 bases, and 9 bases stayed unmatched. CDR1 and CDR2 from the germline V gene are SGHNT and YYREEE (reference sequence). The CDR3 is made up of 14 amino acids. The CDR3 loop is CASSRQGSWYGYTF. The CDR3 nucleotides are TGTGCCAGCAGTCGACAGGGCAGTTGGTATGGCTACACCTTC.

As DNA, the CDR3 is TGCGCCAGCAGCGACGGACAGCTACGCGGCTACACCTTC. Its protein product is CASSDGQLRGYTF. The chain carries TRBV5-1 and TRBJ1-2, with D maybe TRBD1 (6 bases). Trimming stripped 4 bases from V and 8 bases from J, with 15 bases between. Germline V lookup: CDR1 SGHRS, CDR2 YFSETQ. CDR3 length: 13 amino acids.

The chain couples TRBV18 to TRBJ2-7; the match to TRBD1 covers 7 bases. CDR1 and CDR2 from the germline V gene are KGHSH and LQKENI. Trimming at V came to 3 bases and at J to 2 bases, leaving 7 bases not matched to a gene. This CDR3 has 15 amino acids. CDR3 protein: CASSPRGDSTYEQYF. CDR3 nucleotides: TGTGCCAGCTCACCCCGAGGGGACAGCACCTACGAGCAGTACTTC.

This clone showed up just a few times. The CDR3 is CASSPQGTGYTGELFF. CDR3 sequence (DNA): TGTGCCAGCAGCCCACAAGGGACAGGATACACCGGGGAGCTGTTTTTT. The chain is built from TRBV9 and TRBJ2-2, with 8 bases fitting TRBD1. CDR3 size: 16 residues. The trim removed 4 bases at V and 3 bases at J, leaving 8 bases unmatched. Germline CDR1 is SGDLS and CDR2 is YYNGEE.

This chain links TRBV19 with TRBJ1-5; 9 bases fit TRBD1. Germline CDR1 LNHDA, CDR2 SQIVND (reference sequence). The CDR3 is 14 residues long. V trimming: 7 bases; J trimming: 5 bases; junction bases outside the gene matches: 6. CDR3 nucleotides: TGTGCCAGTACCTCGGGACAGGGCTATCAGCCCCAGCATTTT. This translates into CASTSGQGYQPQHF.

The gene calls are TRBV11-2 and TRBJ1-5, with TRBD1 matching over 9 bases. There are 14 residues in the CDR3. Germline V CDR1 and CDR2: SGHAT, FQNNGV. Losses at the gene ends were 1 base for V and 7 bases for J; bases not matched to a gene: 2. CDR3 region: CASSLGQGEQPQHF. The CDR3 coding sequence is TGTGCCAGCAGCTTAGGACAGGGGGAACAGCCCCAGCATTTT. Filled out from reference TRBV11-2 and TRBJ1-5, the complete variable domain reads EAGVAQSPRYKIIEKRQSVAFWCNPISGHATLYWYQQILGQGPKLLIQFQNNGVVDDSQLPKDRFSAERLKGVDSTLKIQPAKLEDSAVYLCASSLGQGEQPQHFGDGTRLSIL.